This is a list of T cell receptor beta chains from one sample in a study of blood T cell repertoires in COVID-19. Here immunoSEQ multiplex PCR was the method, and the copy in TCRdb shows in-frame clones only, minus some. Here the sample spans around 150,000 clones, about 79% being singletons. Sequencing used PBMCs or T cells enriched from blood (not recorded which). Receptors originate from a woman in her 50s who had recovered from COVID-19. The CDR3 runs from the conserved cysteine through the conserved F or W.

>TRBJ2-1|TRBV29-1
CSVEGGTVNEQFF
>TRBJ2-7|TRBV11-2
CASSLDGGTTYEQYF
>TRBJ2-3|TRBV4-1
CASSHPGGGAPDTQYF
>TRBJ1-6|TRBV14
CASSQDRFASYNSPLHF
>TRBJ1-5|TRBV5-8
CASSYRAGDQPQHF
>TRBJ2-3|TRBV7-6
CASSYLVAGATDTQYF
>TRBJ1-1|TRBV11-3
CASLTRTGGRGEAFF
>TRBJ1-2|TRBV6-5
CASSYLGTGDGYTF
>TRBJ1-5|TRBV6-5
CASSYSFLAGNQPQHF
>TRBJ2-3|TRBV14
CASSPIQTTYTQYF
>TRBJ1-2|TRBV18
CASSPVMFYGYTF
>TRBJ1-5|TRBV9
CASSVGGGRQPQHF
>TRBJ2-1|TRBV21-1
CASKGGQDYNEQFF
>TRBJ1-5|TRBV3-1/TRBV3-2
CASSQGSQGLQPQHF
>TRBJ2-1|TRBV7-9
CASSLEIRKGLAFPRGQFF
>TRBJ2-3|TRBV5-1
CASSLSALQGADTQYF
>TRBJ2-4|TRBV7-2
CASSLDSWTIQYF
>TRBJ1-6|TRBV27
CASSSSWRENSPLHF
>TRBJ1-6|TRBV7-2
CASSSMMSSYNSPLHF
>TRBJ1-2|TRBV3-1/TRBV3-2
CASSHLGAGSYGYTF
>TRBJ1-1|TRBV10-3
CAISESRGHEAFF
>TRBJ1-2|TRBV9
CASRRTGTDGYTF
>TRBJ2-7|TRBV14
CASSRPGQGLEQYF
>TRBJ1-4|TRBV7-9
CASSSTGWGNEKLFF
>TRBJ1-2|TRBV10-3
CAISESGGAGYTF
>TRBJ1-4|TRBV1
CTSSQDSPGQGAGNEKLFF
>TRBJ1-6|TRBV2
CASTTGQAGNSPLHF
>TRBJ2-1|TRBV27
CASSLLGRTYNEQFF
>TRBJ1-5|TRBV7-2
CASSLGTGLKAQHF
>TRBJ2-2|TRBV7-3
CASSHTANTGELFF
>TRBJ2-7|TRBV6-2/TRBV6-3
CASSYYPAGGYEQYF
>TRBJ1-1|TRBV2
CASSDTGLVPEAFF
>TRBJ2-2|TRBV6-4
CASSVGGGQTGELFF
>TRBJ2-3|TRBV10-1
CASSDPDRVQYF
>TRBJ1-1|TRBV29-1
CSVGTGNGQAFF
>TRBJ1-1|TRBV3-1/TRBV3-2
CASSQDPTEAFF
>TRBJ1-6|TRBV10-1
CASSPPGGGYNSPLHF
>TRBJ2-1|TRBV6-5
CASSYEGGVSYNEQFF
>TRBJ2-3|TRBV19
CASKDRGGDTQYF
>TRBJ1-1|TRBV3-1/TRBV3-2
CASNNRGLRFTEAFF
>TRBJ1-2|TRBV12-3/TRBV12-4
CASSFTGGSGYTF
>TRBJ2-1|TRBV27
CASSLYGATDINEQFF
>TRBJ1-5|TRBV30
CAWSVPGNQPQHF
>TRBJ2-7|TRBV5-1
CASSLTGTGTYEQYF
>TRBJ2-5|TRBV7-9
CASREREWETQYF
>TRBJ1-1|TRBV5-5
CASSVRGTNTEAFF
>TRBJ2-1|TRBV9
CASSVTSGGPNLGNEQFF
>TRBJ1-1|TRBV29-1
CSCGGQDTEAFF
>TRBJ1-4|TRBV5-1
CASSLGEWGLFF
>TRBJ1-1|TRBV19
CASSDRVHTEAFF
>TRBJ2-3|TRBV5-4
CASSLAGGLGTDTQYF